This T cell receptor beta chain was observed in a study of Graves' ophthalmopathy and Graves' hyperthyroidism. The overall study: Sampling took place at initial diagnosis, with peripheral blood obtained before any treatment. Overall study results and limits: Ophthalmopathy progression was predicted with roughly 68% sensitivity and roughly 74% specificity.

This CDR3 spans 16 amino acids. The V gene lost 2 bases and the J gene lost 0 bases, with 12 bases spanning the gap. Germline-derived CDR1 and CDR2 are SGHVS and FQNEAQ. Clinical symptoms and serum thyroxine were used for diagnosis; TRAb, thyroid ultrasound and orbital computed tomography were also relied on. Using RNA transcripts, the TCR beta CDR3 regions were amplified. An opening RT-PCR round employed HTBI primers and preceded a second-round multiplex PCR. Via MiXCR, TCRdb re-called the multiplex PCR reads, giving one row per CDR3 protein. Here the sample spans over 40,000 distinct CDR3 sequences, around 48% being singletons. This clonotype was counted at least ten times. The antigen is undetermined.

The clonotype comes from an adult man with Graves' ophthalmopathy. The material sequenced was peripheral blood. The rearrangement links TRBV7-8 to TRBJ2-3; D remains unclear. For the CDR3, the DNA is TGTGCCAGCAGCTTATTTTTCGACTTTAGCACAGATACGCAGTATTTT. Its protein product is CASSLFFDFSTDTQYF.